This T cell receptor beta chain is from a study of blood T cell repertoires in COVID-19. As for the study in general: COVID-19 samples collected from the United States, Italy and Spain covered acute and convalescent phases. From T cells, B-cell-depleted T cells, or PBMCs came the material, which was cDNA or gDNA.

Using immunoSEQ multiplex PCR, the repertoire was profiled, and TCRdb retains in-frame clones only, with some absent. This sample has 260,000 or so clones, with around four fifths found just once. The J segment lost 2 bases and the V segment lost 3 bases, leaving 5 bases of the junction unmatched. CDR1 and CDR2 (germline): GTSNPN, SVGIG (reference sequence). The CDR3 extends over 15 amino acids. Researchers sorted participants into cohorts using their self-reported clinical history. Exposed enrollees had met someone with a PCR-confirmed or clinician-diagnosed COVID-19 case at some point within the 2 weeks before study entry. Ten or more counts support this clone.

The TCR sequence derives from a woman between 40 and 55 years old who had been exposed to COVID-19. The chain links TRBV30 to TRBJ2-3; 10 positions agree with TRBD2. Material for sequencing was PBMCs or T cells enriched from blood (not recorded which). This chain's CDR3 is CAWRALAGNTDTQYF. The CDR3 nucleotides are TGTGCCTGGAGAGCACTAGCGGGGAACACAGATACGCAGTATTTT.